This T cell receptor (beta chain) comes out of a study of CD8 T cells in ankylosing spondylitis. Study-wide results and caveats: It appeared that ankylosing spondylitis blood was characterized by a TCR beta motif of under ten highly homologous variants.

V lost 4 bases and J 1 base, leaving 28 bases between the germline ends. Germline CDR1 is KGHDR and CDR2 is SFDVKD. This CDR3 has 21 amino acids. Note on this clonotype: Its antigen is currently unknown.

Via MiXCR, TCRdb re-called the 5' RACE reads, giving one row per CDR3 protein. The sample lists 670,000 or so distinct CDR3 sequences; around a fifth were seen once. This receptor was identified in a male donor with ankylosing spondylitis. The genes are TRBV24-1 and TRBJ2-1; maybe TRBD2 (6 bases). Specimen: blood, either unsorted or a sorted T cell fraction (not recorded which). The CDR3 region is CATSDNSARFAGSGSYNEQFF. CDR3 nucleotide sequence: TGTGCCACCAGTGACAACAGTGCCCGATTTGCGGGATCGGGGTCCTACAATGAGCAGTTCTTC.